Each of the 4 T cell receptor beta chains below was sequenced from the same sample in a study of blood T cell repertoires in COVID-19. Method: immunoSEQ multiplex PCR; TCRdb's copy keeps in-frame clones and lacks some. There are about 100,000 clones in the sample; over 75% occur only once, and around 13% lies in the top ten. Sequencing was done on a sample of peripheral blood. These receptors all come from a human donor in a cohort sampled during active COVID-19.

V and J are TRBV18 and TRBJ2-3; TRBD1 matches 7 bases. Losses at the gene ends were 1 base for V and 5 bases for J; bases not matched to a gene: 6. Germline V gene lookup returns CDR1 KGHSH and CDR2 LQKENI. The CDR3 has 15 residues. This chain's CDR3 is CASSPLTGWGDTQYF. DNA of the CDR3: TGTGCCAGCTCACCACTGACAGGGTGGGGAGATACGCAGTATTTT.

This chain links TRBV5-1 with TRBJ2-6; no clear D. Germline CDR1 reads SGHRS; CDR2 reads YFSETQ. The CDR3 is 14 amino acids. V lost 7 bases and J lost 2, with 10 bases in between. The CDR3 DNA is TGCGCCAGCTATGACACAGCTGGGGCCAACGTCCTGACTTTC. It codes for CASYDTAGANVLTF.

The chain combines TRBV9 with TRBJ1-6; 10 bases match TRBD1. Germline CDR1 is SGDLS and CDR2 is YYNGEE. The trim removed 3 bases at V and 7 bases at J, leaving 4 bases unmatched. The CDR3 contains 15 residues. For the CDR3, the DNA is TGTGCCAGCAGCGCGACAGGGGGCGGGAATTCACCCCTCCACTTT. Its protein product is CASSATGGGNSPLHF.

This chain joins TRBV3-1 (or the pseudogene TRBV3-2) and TRBJ2-5; no firm D call. From germline, CDR1 is LGHDT and CDR2 YNNKEL (reference sequence). The CDR3 is made up of 15 amino acids. V lost 1 base, J lost 1 base, and 10 bases lay in between. Here the CDR3 reads CASSQGWRSQETQYF. The CDR3 DNA reads as TGTGCCAGCAGCCAAGGCTGGCGGAGCCAAGAGACCCAGTACTTC.